This T cell receptor (beta chain) was profiled in a study of T cell repertoires in cytomegalovirus infection. Study details: Both a matching HLA type and CMV infection were indicated by public TCR beta signatures. Study-level points and caveats: Cumulated frequencies of public TCR beta families served to identify carriers of CMV plus the relevant HLA. Ex vivo responses were dominated by HLA-C-restricted CMV-specific TCR beta clonotypes.

This clonotype was seen ten or more times. As yet, its antigen is unknown. TCRdb re-analysed the reads in MiXCR, keeping a single row per CDR3 protein. The sample has around 210,000 distinct CDR3 sequences; roughly 6.5% are singletons. The CDR3 loop spans 13 amino acids. Germline CDR1 reads SEHNR; CDR2 reads FQNEAQ (reference sequence). V lost 5 bases and J lost 14; bases outside the gene matches: 13. This chain uses TRBV7-9 with TRBJ2-3; 7 bases are a match to TRBD1. The sequencing sample was made of PBMCs. The clonotype was recovered from a human donor in good health (CMV status not recorded). Some clones in this sample may be carry-over from other donors' samples. The CDR3 DNA is TGTGCCAGCAGCCTACTCCGGGACAGATCAATGTATTTT. It encodes CASSLLRDRSMYF.